The present T cell receptor (beta chain) was sequenced within a study of blood T cell repertoires in COVID-19. About the research overall: Material from acute and convalescent COVID-19 was sourced from the United States, Italy and Spain. PBMCs, B-cell-depleted T cells, or T cells were the source of the cDNA or gDNA that made up the material.

Study processing details: It was from reference gene primer amplification that nucleated cell counts were estimated. Generated by immunoSEQ multiplex PCR, the TCRdb table keeps only in-frame clones and is missing some. The V and J calls and clone size come from that table; D and trimming were worked out from the DNA. The sample gives 200,000 to 250,000 clones, approximately 83% of which show up once; around 2.7% is in the top ten. The CDR3 covers 11 residues. Germline V gives CDR1 MDHEN, CDR2 SYDVKM. Trimming took off 6 bases at V and 4 bases at J, with 6 bases between the two ends. The chain has TRBV28 and TRBJ1-2; no reliable D call. Sequenced sample: peripheral blood. The sequence derives from a woman between 25 and 40 years old who had recovered from COVID-19. The CDR3 here is CASSPGYGYTF. Written as DNA, the CDR3 is TGTGCCAGCAGCCCAGGCTATGGCTACACCTTC.